This T cell receptor (beta chain) is from a study of beta chain features in type 1 diabetes. Broader study findings: Researchers report that Type 1 diabetes patients had moderately but significantly shorter TCRB CDR3s across all four CD4+ subsets.

Staining for CD45RO/CCR7/CD25/CD127/CD95/CD27 allowed sorting of CD4+ naive, central memory, regulatory and stem cell-like memory cells. Investigators reverse transcribed all isolated RNA, so they sequenced expressed TCRB transcripts. Assay: immunoSEQ multiplex PCR; the TCRdb copy retains only in-frame clones and omits some. The table records about 650,000 clones, roughly 12% of them present only once. This clone was seen a handful of times. The antigen is not known. The CDR3 is 15 residues long. The germline V and J ends were trimmed by 5 bases and 5 bases, with 18 bases remaining between them. Germline V gene lookup returns CDR1 SGHNT and CDR2 YENEEA.

The V gene is TRBV11-3, the J gene TRBJ1-1; unclear D gene. This sequence originates from a man younger than 45 with type 1 diabetes. The sequenced material came from naive CD4+ T cells from blood. This CDR3 is CASSPPGWYGTEAFF. CDR3 coding DNA: TGTGCCAGCAGCCCACCGGGATGGTATGGGACTGAAGCTTTCTTT. Full variable domain (rest looked up from reference TRBV11-3 and TRBJ1-1): EAGVVQSPRYKIIEKKQPVAFWCNPISGHNTLYWYLQNLGQGPELLIRYENEEAVDDSQLPKDRFSAERLKGVDSTLKIQPAELGDSAVYLCASSPPGWYGTEAFFGQGTRLTVV.